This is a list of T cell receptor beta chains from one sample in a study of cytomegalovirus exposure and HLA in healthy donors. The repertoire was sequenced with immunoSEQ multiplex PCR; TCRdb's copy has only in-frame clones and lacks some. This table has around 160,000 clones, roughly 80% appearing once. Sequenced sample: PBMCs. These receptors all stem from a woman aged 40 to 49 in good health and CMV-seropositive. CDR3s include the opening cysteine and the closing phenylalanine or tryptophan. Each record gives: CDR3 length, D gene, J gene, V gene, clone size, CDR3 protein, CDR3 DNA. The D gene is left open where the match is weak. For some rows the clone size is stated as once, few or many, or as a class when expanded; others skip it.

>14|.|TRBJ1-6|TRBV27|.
CASSLRQINSPLHF
TGTGCCAGCAGTTTAAGACAAATCAATTCACCCCTCCACTTT
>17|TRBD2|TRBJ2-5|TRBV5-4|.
CASTRTSGRGYQETQYF
TGTGCCAGCACCCGGACTAGCGGGAGAGGCTACCAAGAGACCCAGTACTTC
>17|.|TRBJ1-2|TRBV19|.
CASSSTPGTPANYGYTF
TGTGCCAGTAGTAGTACGCCCGGGACTCCAGCTAACTATGGCTACACCTTC
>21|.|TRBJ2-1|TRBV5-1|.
CASSLGVSGLRDSRGYNEQFF
TGCGCCAGCAGCTTGGGAGTGTCGGGACTCCGAGATTCTCGTGGGTACAATGAGCAGTTCTTC
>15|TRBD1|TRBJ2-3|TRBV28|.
CASSLPGQLTDTQYF
TGTGCCAGCAGCCTGCCGGGACAGCTCACAGATACGCAGTATTTT
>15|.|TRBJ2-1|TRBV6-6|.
CASTDLVSSYNEQFF
TGTGCCAGCACCGACTTGGTTAGCTCCTACAATGAGCAGTTCTTC
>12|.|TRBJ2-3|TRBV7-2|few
CASSATTDTQYF
TGTGCCAGCAGCGCCACTACAGATACGCAGTATTTT
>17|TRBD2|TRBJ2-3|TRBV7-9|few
CASSLPSGTSSTDTQYF
TGTGCCAGCAGCCTCCCCTCCGGGACTAGCAGCACAGATACGCAGTATTTT
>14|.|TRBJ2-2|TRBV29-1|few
CSVSPRRAGGELFF
TGCAGCGTTTCTCCGCGGAGGGCGGGCGGGGAGCTGTTTTTT
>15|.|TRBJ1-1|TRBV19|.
CASSLPLGANTEAFF
TGTGCCAGTAGTCTACCCCTGGGGGCAAACACTGAAGCTTTCTTT
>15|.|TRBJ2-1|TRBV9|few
CASSVAGVHYNEQFF
TGTGCCAGCAGCGTAGCAGGGGTTCACTACAATGAGCAGTTCTTC
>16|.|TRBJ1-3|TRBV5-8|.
CASSLGGSQFGNTIYF
TGTGCCAGCAGCTTGGGAGGCAGTCAATTTGGAAACACCATATATTTT
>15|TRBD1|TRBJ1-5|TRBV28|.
CASSSHRGFKQPQHF
TGTGCCAGCAGTTCGCACAGGGGCTTCAAACAGCCCCAGCATTTT
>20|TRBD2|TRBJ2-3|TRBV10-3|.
CAISGVAGTSGRASTDTQYF
TGTGCCATCAGTGGCGTCGCGGGGACTAGCGGGAGGGCTAGCACAGATACGCAGTATTTT
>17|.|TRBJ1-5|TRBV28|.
CASSFLAVGRGNQPQHF
TGTGCCAGCAGTTTTCTCGCGGTTGGTCGGGGCAATCAGCCCCAGCATTTT
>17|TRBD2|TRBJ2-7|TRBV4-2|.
CASSQKTGTSDRHEQYF
TGTGCCAGCAGCCAAAAAACCGGGACTAGCGACAGGCACGAGCAGTACTTC
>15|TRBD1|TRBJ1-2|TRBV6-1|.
CASSVTPTGAEGYTF
TGTGCCAGCAGTGTAACACCGACAGGGGCGGAGGGCTACACCTTC
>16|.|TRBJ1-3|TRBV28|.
CASSLGRASSGNTIYF
TGTGCCAGCAGTTTGGGCAGGGCCTCCTCTGGAAACACCATATATTTT
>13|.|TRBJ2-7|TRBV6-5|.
CASSYSQRDEQYF
TGTGCCAGCAGTTACAGCCAGCGCGACGAGCAGTACTTC
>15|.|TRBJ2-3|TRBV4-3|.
CASSPKGGKMDTQYF
TGCGCCAGCAGCCCTAAGGGCGGGAAAATGGATACGCAGTATTTT